This T cell receptor (beta chain) was sequenced for a study of blood T cells in healthy people across ages. About the study: Per every two T cells, about one barcoded beta molecule was captured by template switching.

Extraction of total RNA produced a minimum of 5 micrograms from each sample. Worth noting for this clonotype: What it binds is unknown. One junction end disagrees with the germline gene, perhaps due to a read error.

Study outcomes and limitations: Because sorting was not performed, PBMCs prevented conclusive naive versus antigen-experienced comparison.

Germline V gives CDR1 SSHAT, CDR2 FNYEAQ (reference sequence). This CDR3 has 15 amino acids. Using a J-beta primer mix together with a sample-barcoded 5' primer, a second PCR was run for 7 to 11 cycles. TCRdb recomputed calls from the 5' RACE reads with MiXCR, one row per CDR3 protein. The table lists 850,000 to 950,000 distinct CDR3 sequences, under 30% of them singletons. This clonotype was obtained from a woman older than 75 in good health. The V gene is TRBV7-7, the J gene TRBJ2-1; weak D call: TRBD1 (5 bases). Sequencing input: blood. The CDR3 DNA follows: TGTGCTAGCAGCTTAGCCGGGCAGGGCTCCTATGAGCAGTTCTTC. Protein: CASSLAGQGSYEQFF.